This TCR beta chain came from a study of T cell repertoires in cytomegalovirus infection. As for the study in general: Indicated by public TCR beta signatures were CMV infection and matching HLA type. Study-wide points: Cumulated frequencies of public TCR beta families served to identify carriers of CMV plus the relevant HLA.

As concerns this clonotype: Its matching antigen is unknown.

TCRdb ran MiXCR on the reads and lists one entry per CDR3 protein. The data show approximately 990,000 distinct CDR3 sequences, with less than 35% seen just once and more than 12% held by the top ten. The CDR3 is 14 residues long. V was pared by 0 bases and J by 11 bases, with 10 bases of the junction left unmatched. The V gene's germline CDR1 is DFQATT and CDR2 SNEGSKA (reference sequence). The sample here was cultured CD8+ T cells from PBMCs, taken from culture after CMV antigen stimulation. The TCR comes from a human donor in good health (CMV status not recorded). Some clones in this sample may be carry-over from other donors' samples. The chain couples TRBV20-1 to TRBJ1-1; 9 nucleotides line up with TRBD1. The CDR3 region has the DNA TGCAGTGCTAGAGATCTGACAGGGGGTGCCGTTGCTTTCTTT. This gives the protein CSARDLTGGAVAFF.